These 17 T cell receptor beta chains were all obtained from the same sample, sequenced in a study of cytomegalovirus exposure and HLA in healthy donors. PCR employed 60 Vbeta and 13 Jbeta primers. Assay: immunoSEQ multiplex PCR; the TCRdb copy retains only in-frame clones and omits some. The repertoire has approximately 150,000 clones, 70% to 85% of them found once; the top ten carry approximately 1.5%. The sample was PBMCs. Source of these receptors: a young woman in good health and CMV-seropositive.

This clone was observed a single time. The rearrangement uses TRBV6-6 and TRBJ2-3, with D possibly matching TRBD2 (6 bases). V was clipped by 6 bases and J by 2 bases, with 15 bases between them. Germline CDR1 is MNHNY and CDR2 is SVGAGI (reference sequence). CDR3 length equals 15 residues. This CDR3 reads CASSPFGTLTDTQYF. The CDR3 region has the DNA TGTGCCAGCAGCCCCTTCGGGACTCTCACAGATACGCAGTATTTT.

The CDR3 protein is CASSLQSGGPYEQYF. CDR3 in DNA: TGTGCCAGCAGCTTACAAAGCGGGGGGCCCTACGAGCAGTACTTC. The chain has TRBV7-2 and TRBJ2-7; 9 bases line up with TRBD2. The germline V gene has CDR1 SGHTA and CDR2 FQGNSA. J gave up 2 bases and V 2 bases, and 4 bases lay outside the gene matches. This CDR3 is 15 amino acids long. Based on the CDR3 plus reference TRBV7-2 and TRBJ2-7, the full variable domain is GAGVSQSPSNKVTEKGKDVELRCDPISGHTALYWYRQSLGQGLEFLIYFQGNSAPDKSGLPSDRFSAERTGGSVSTLTIQRTQQEDSAVYLCASSLQSGGPYEQYFGPGTRLTVT.

This clone was counted between two and nine times. V usage is TRBV25-1 and J usage is TRBJ2-3, with D hard to call. Trimming took off 0 bases at V and 0 bases at J, with 4 bases between the two ends. The CDR3 sequence is 14 residues long. Germline values: CDR1 MGHDK, CDR2 SYGVNS. Here the CDR3 reads CASSEYRSTDTQYF. As DNA, the CDR3 is TGTGCCAGCAGTGAATATCGGAGCACAGATACGCAGTATTTT.

The V call is TRBV28, the J call TRBJ1-3; 8 bases align to TRBD1. The junction had 17 bases not matched to a gene; V was cut back by 7 bases and J by 3 bases. Per germline, CDR1 MDHEN and CDR2 SYDVKM. The CDR3 is 18 amino acids. The CDR3 bases are TGTGCCAGCAACATTGGGGGCCAGGGGGCCGCATATGGAAACACCATATATTTT. It encodes CASNIGGQGAAYGNTIYF.

This rearrangement joins TRBV11-1 to TRBJ1-5; 12 bases line up with TRBD1. Unmatched junction bases numbered 7, after V lost 3 bases and J lost 7 bases. This CDR3 contains 16 residues. Per germline, CDR1 SGHAT and CDR2 FQDESV (reference sequence). This CDR3 reads CASSLDGTGGGQPQHF. As DNA, the CDR3 is TGTGCCAGCAGCTTGGATGGGACAGGGGGCGGCCAGCCCCAGCATTTT.

The V call is TRBV27, the J call TRBJ1-4, with TRBD1 matching 10 bases. Per germline, CDR1 MNHEY and CDR2 SMNVEV (reference sequence). The CDR3 is made up of 15 amino acids. J gave up 6 bases and V 5 bases, and 6 bases lay outside the gene matches. CDR3 in DNA: TGTGCCAGCAGTATCGGGACAGGGGCGGATGAAAAACTGTTTTTT. Encoded protein: CASSIGTGADEKLFF. Variable domain in full (rest from reference TRBV27 and TRBJ1-4): EAQVTQNPRYLITVTGKKLTVTCSQNMNHEYMSWYRQDPGLGLRQIYYSMNVEVTDKGDVPEGYKVSRKEKRNFPLILESPSPNQTSLYFCASSIGTGADEKLFFGSGTQLSVL.

The chain links TRBV10-3 to TRBJ2-1; 7 nucleotides line up with TRBD1. J was trimmed by 9 bases and V by 0 bases; bases with no gene match: 11. Looked up from germline, CDR1 is ENHRY and CDR2 is SYGVKD. The CDR3 covers 16 residues. In nucleotides, the CDR3 is TGTGCCATCAGTGAGTCGGGACAGCCCCCTGTGGGTGAGCAGTTCTTC. Residues: CAISESGQPPVGEQFF.

The chain uses TRBV29-1 and TRBJ2-3, with D possibly TRBD1 on 6 matching bases. The CDR3 runs to 16 residues. Germline values: CDR1 SQVTM, CDR2 ANQGSEA. Trimming cost V 6 bases and J 6 bases, with 25 bases left between them. The CDR3 sequence: CSVEGGGTLPTDTQYF. The CDR3 nucleotides are TGCAGCGTCGAGGGTGGGGGCACCCTCCCGACCGATACGCAGTATTTT.

V gene TRBV6-5 combines with J gene TRBJ2-7; 9 bases match TRBD2. This CDR3 contains 15 residues. J lost 2 bases, V lost 5 bases, and 7 bases had no gene match. The germline V gene encodes CDR1 MNHEY and CDR2 SVGAGI. CDR3 DNA: TGTGCCAGCAGTGCCAGACTAGCGGAAGCCTACGAGCAGTACTTC. It is translated as CASSARLAEAYEQYF.

The V gene is TRBV5-6, the J gene TRBJ2-4, with TRBD1 matching 9 bases. Germline CDR1 reads SGHDT; CDR2 reads YYEEEE. J was trimmed by 7 bases and V by 4 bases; bases with no gene match: 6. The CDR3 runs to 14 residues. This CDR3 is CASSVRTGENIQYF. CDR3 nucleotides: TGTGCCAGCAGCGTTCGGACAGGGGAGAACATTCAGTACTTC.

The genes are TRBV28 and TRBJ2-4, with TRBD1 matching over 8 bases. The germline gives CDR1 MDHEN, CDR2 SYDVKM. The CDR3 runs 16 residues. V was clipped by 7 bases and J by 0 bases; unmatched bases: 8. The CDR3 loop reads CASISQGATAKNIQYF. The DNA of the CDR3 is TGTGCCAGCATTAGCCAGGGGGCGACAGCCAAAAACATTCAGTACTTC.

The V gene is TRBV7-2, the J gene TRBJ1-5; D may be TRBD1 (6 bases). The V end was cut by 5 bases, the J end by 9 bases, with 11 bases between. The CDR3 loop spans 12 amino acids. The germline V gene has CDR1 SGHTA and CDR2 FQGNSA. The CDR3 sequence: CASSPGVWPQHF. The CDR3 nucleotides are TGTGCCAGCAGCCCAGGGGTTTGGCCCCAGCATTTT.

The chain recombines TRBV19 with TRBJ1-1; 7 bases are shared with TRBD1. CDR1 is LNHDA and CDR2 is SQIVND in the germline V gene (reference sequence). V shed 5 bases, J shed 1 base, and the junction held 7 bases outside the gene matches. The CDR3 is made up of 15 amino acids. CDR3 loop: CASSARTGANTEAFF. The CDR3 region has the DNA TGTGCCAGTAGTGCCCGGACAGGTGCGAACACTGAAGCTTTCTTT.

This chain connects TRBV14 to TRBJ1-4, with D maybe TRBD1 (5 bases). CDR3 length equals 16 residues. In germline, CDR1 is SGHDN, CDR2 FVKESK. Deletions cut 6 bases from V and 7 bases from J, with 21 bases between. The CDR3 is CASSRTLGLKGEKLFF. The DNA of the CDR3 is TGTGCCAGCAGTCGCACCCTGGGGCTTAAGGGTGAAAAACTGTTTTTT.

The chain employs TRBV4-1 and TRBJ1-3; no clear D. Trimming pared 2 bases from V and 4 bases from J, leaving 6 bases between. The germline V gene encodes CDR1 MGHRA and CDR2 YSYEKL. This CDR3 region has 13 residues. The DNA of the CDR3 is TGCGCCAGCAGCCAATCCATCGGAAACACCATATATTTT. This gives the protein CASSQSIGNTIYF.

This chain uses TRBV30 with TRBJ1-1, with 10 positions matching TRBD1. V gave up 3 bases and J gave up 4 bases; unmatched junction bases: 8. CDR3 length: 15 residues. In germline, CDR1 is GTSNPN, CDR2 SVGIG (reference sequence). CDR3 region: CAWSRQGAGSTEAFF. The CDR3 DNA follows: TGTGCCTGGAGCCGACAGGGGGCCGGGAGCACTGAAGCTTTCTTT.

There are a few counts of this clone. The chain links TRBV18 to TRBJ1-1; tentatively, D is TRBD1 (5 bases). This CDR3 has 14 amino acids. V was shortened by 3 bases and J by 6 bases, with 14 bases between the two germline ends. CDR1 is KGHSH, CDR2 LQKENI, per germline. CDR3 amino acids: CASSPTLGHAEAFF. CDR3 nucleotides: TGTGCCAGCTCACCTACCCTTGGACACGCTGAAGCTTTCTTT.